This entry lists 29 T cell receptor beta chains sequenced from one sample in a study of shared clonotypes between healthy human individuals. Sequencing was performed with immunoSEQ multiplex PCR; in TCRdb, only in-frame clones are kept and a portion is missing. The sample yields around 1 million clones, 60% to 85% seen once. Sequencing was done on a sample of memory CD4+ T cells sorted from blood. Subset described: CD45RA-negative fraction. The source is a man aged 18 to 30 in good health.

In regard to this clone: Other DNA sequences in this specimen translate into the identical CDR3. The chain employs TRBV5-1 and TRBJ2-7; no clear D gene. CDR3 length equals 13 residues. Germline assignment: CDR1 SGHRS and CDR2 YFSETQ. V was shortened by 1 base and J by 0 bases, with 5 bases between the two germline ends. The DNA for the CDR3 is TGCGCCAGCAGCTTGACTGGCTCCTACGAGCAGTACTTC. Its protein is CASSLTGSYEQYF.

The gene calls are TRBV28 and TRBJ2-5; perhaps TRBD2 as D (5 bases). There are 16 residues in the CDR3. Trimming removed 2 bases from V and 2 bases from J, with 15 bases in between. Germline-derived CDR1 and CDR2 are MDHEN and SYDVKM. As DNA, the CDR3 is TGTGCCAGCAGTTTAATGGGGAGTGGGCGGCAAGAGACCCAGTACTTC. As protein: CASSLMGSGRQETQYF.

The V call is TRBV25-1, the J call TRBJ1-4; possibly TRBD1 for D (6 bases). Germline CDR1 is MGHDK and CDR2 is SYGVNS. V lost 4 bases to trimming and J lost 7 bases, with 13 bases between them. The CDR3 spans 14 residues. The CDR3 is CASSAGQSIEKLFF. The DNA for the CDR3 is TGTGCCAGCAGTGCTGGACAGTCGATTGAAAAACTGTTTTTT.

In regard to this clone: The DNA is omitted, as the CDR3 cannot be located on it reliably, and the CDR3 follows TCRdb's listing. The V call is TRBV7-2, the J call TRBJ1-2; TRBD1, the table's D call, lacks a check against the DNA. Ends included, the CDR3 has 10 residues. CDR1 SGHTA and CDR2 FQGNSA come from the germline V gene. CDR3 loop: CASWGTGATF.

Regarding this clone: This sample also contains other DNA sequences that code for the same CDR3. The chain recombines TRBV5-1 with TRBJ1-2, with D perhaps TRBD1 (5 bases). Between the trimmed V and J ends, which lost 0 bases and 4 bases, there was a span of 10 bases. This CDR3 has 14 residues. CDR1 SGHRS and CDR2 YFSETQ come from the germline V gene. The DNA for the CDR3 is TGCGCCAGCAGCTTGGAGGCAGGGACCTATGGCTACACCTTC. Amino acid sequence: CASSLEAGTYGYTF. Using reference TRBV5-1 and TRBJ1-2 for the parts outside the CDR3, the full variable domain is KAGVTQTPRYLIKTRGQQVTLSCSPISGHRSVSWYQQTPGQGLQFLFEYFSETQRNKGNFPGRFSGRQFSNSRSEMNVSTLELGDSALYLCASSLEAGTYGYTFGSGTRLTVV.

This clone was found a few times. The chain employs TRBV10-3 and TRBJ2-2, with 14 bases lining up with TRBD2. Trimming at V came to 2 bases and at J to 6 bases, leaving 5 bases not matched to a gene. The CDR3 consists of 17 residues. Germline CDR1 and CDR2: ENHRY and SYGVKD. CDR3 in DNA: TGTGCCATCAGTGAGACCGGGACTAGCGGGAGAGCCGGGGAGCTGTTTTTT. Its protein product is CAISETGTSGRAGELFF.

Note on this clone: This may arise from a read error, as a much more abundant clone is one base away. The same CDR3 can be traced to other DNA sequences in this sample. J is TRBJ2-5 and V is TRBV5-1; a possible D gene is TRBD1 (5 bases). This CDR3 contains 13 residues. V dropped 1 base and J dropped 4 bases, with 8 bases sitting between them. Germline CDR1 and CDR2: SGHRS and YFSETQ. This CDR3 is CASSLSGSETQYF. Written as DNA, the CDR3 is TGCGCCAGCAGCTTGTCAGGGTCAGAGACCCAGTACTTC.

This chain joins TRBV6-1 and TRBJ2-2, with 9 bases matching TRBD1. Trimming took 6 bases from V and 4 from J; bases not matched to a gene: 0. Germline assignment: CDR1 MNHNS and CDR2 SASEGT. The CDR3 loop spans 13 amino acids. CDR3 residues: CASRTGGTGELFF. CDR3 sequence (DNA): TGTGCCAGCAGGACAGGGGGCACCGGGGAGCTGTTTTTT.

The V call is TRBV7-2, the J call TRBJ2-3; 10 positions agree with TRBD2. V was clipped by 1 base and J by 2 bases; unmatched bases: 6. The length of the CDR3 is 17 residues. Germline V CDR1 and CDR2: SGHTA, FQGNSA. The CDR3 DNA is TGTGCCAGCAGCTTAGGTGCTAGCGGGAGATTCACAGATACGCAGTATTTT. Translated: CASSLGASGRFTDTQYF.

This chain joins TRBV28 and TRBJ1-3; D is unresolved. There are 10 residues in the CDR3. From germline, CDR1 is MDHEN and CDR2 SYDVKM. Trimming cost V 6 bases and J 10 bases, with 7 bases left between them. The CDR3 nucleotides read TGTGCCAGCAGGGGTTTAACCATATATTTT. This encodes CASRGLTIYF.

This sequence joins TRBV19 and TRBJ1-6, with a possible D match to TRBD1 (5 bases). V was shortened by 7 bases and J by 8 bases, with 12 bases between the two germline ends. Germline lookup yields CDR1 LNHDA and CDR2 SQIVND (reference sequence). The CDR3 runs to 13 residues. The DNA of the CDR3 is TGTGCCAGTACCCCGGACAAGTATTCACCCCTCCACTTT. It translates to CASTPDKYSPLHF.

The V gene is TRBV18, the J gene TRBJ1-1; a weak D match, TRBD1 (5 bases). Trimming shortened V by 3 bases and J by 1 base, and 9 bases separated the two germline ends. This CDR3 comprises 14 residues. Per germline, CDR1 KGHSH and CDR2 LQKENI. CDR3 bases: TGTGCCAGCTCACCCGGACACCAGAACACTGAAGCTTTCTTT. Protein product: CASSPGHQNTEAFF.

This clone is a singleton in its sample. J is TRBJ2-4 and V is TRBV28; weak D call: TRBD2 (6 bases). This CDR3 region has 17 residues. Germline V gene data show CDR1 as MDHEN and CDR2 as SYDVKM. With 4 bases removed from V and 3 bases from J, the gap between germline ends came to 19 bases. CDR3 loop: CASSSRLGRDFKNIQYF. The CDR3 coding sequence is TGTGCCAGCAGTTCGCGATTAGGGCGGGACTTCAAAAACATTCAGTACTTC.

This clone was seen more than once but under ten times. The chain joins TRBV6-5 to TRBJ1-6, with D perhaps matching TRBD1 (5 bases). Trimming removed 4 bases at V and 13 bases at J, with 11 bases between. This CDR3 is 12 amino acids long. CDR1 MNHEY and CDR2 SVGAGI come from the germline V gene. The CDR3: CASSSAGTPLHF. Here the CDR3 DNA reads TGTGCCAGCAGTTCCGCCGGGACGCCCCTCCACTTT.

This chain uses TRBV28 with TRBJ2-1, with D possibly TRBD1 on 6 matching bases. The CDR3 covers 12 residues. The germline CDR1 and CDR2 sequences are MDHEN and SYDVKM. V lost 6 bases to trimming and J lost 9 bases, with 12 bases between them. CDR3 amino acids: CASRTGYGEQFF. CDR3 DNA: TGTGCCAGCAGAACAGGGTACGGTGAGCAGTTCTTC.

The rearrangement uses TRBV29-1 and TRBJ2-3; 7 positions match TRBD2. The CDR3 totals 14 residues. Germline assignment: CDR1 SQVTM and CDR2 ANQGSEA. V lost 2 bases and J lost 0; bases outside the gene matches: 2. In DNA form, the CDR3 reads TGCAGCGTTGAAAGCGGGGCTAGCACAGATACGCAGTATTTT. Protein product: CSVESGASTDTQYF.

The chain uses TRBV10-3 and TRBJ2-5; unclear D gene. The germline gives CDR1 ENHRY, CDR2 SYGVKD. The ends were cut back, 1 base at V and 4 bases at J, with 7 bases in the middle. The length of the CDR3 is 13 residues. The CDR3 here is CAISELAAETQYF. CDR3 nucleotide sequence: TGTGCCATCAGTGAGTTGGCGGCAGAGACCCAGTACTTC.

In this sample, this clone turned up a few times. The gene calls are TRBV14 and TRBJ2-1; D is possibly TRBD2 (6 bases). The CDR3 sequence is 16 residues long. Per the germline V gene, CDR1 is SGHDN and CDR2 is FVKESK. In DNA form, the CDR3 reads TGTGCTGTATCCAGGAGGGGAAACGGAGAGGCCAATGAGCAGTTCTTC. It is translated as CAVSRRGNGEANEQFF.

The chain links TRBV2 to TRBJ1-5; TRBD1 is a possible D gene (6 bases). There are 14 residues in the CDR3. CDR1 SNHLY and CDR2 FYNNEI come from the germline V gene. Trimming cost V 3 bases and J 4 bases, with 10 bases left between them. The CDR3 nucleotides are TGTGCCAGCAGTGAGCAGGGGAGGAATCAGCCCCAGCATTTT. This encodes CASSEQGRNQPQHF.

The chain joins TRBV30 to TRBJ2-1; D is undetermined. From germline, CDR1 is GTSNPN and CDR2 SVGIG (reference sequence). This CDR3 comprises 12 residues. V was trimmed by 4 bases and J by 11 bases, leaving 15 bases between them. DNA for the CDR3: TGTGCCTGGACCTCTGGGCTGGCCCAGCAGTTCTTC. Residues: CAWTSGLAQQFF.

The J gene is TRBJ1-1, the V gene TRBV9; no definite D call. The V gene's germline CDR1 is SGDLS and CDR2 YYNGEE. Trimming left V 3 bases short and J 5 bases short, with 14 bases between. The CDR3 spans 14 residues. The CDR3 nucleotides are TGTGCCAGCAGCGCCACCGGAGCGGGAACTGAAGCTTTCTTT. Its protein product is CASSATGAGTEAFF.

This clone was seen a handful of times. The gene calls are TRBV29-1 and TRBJ1-1; unclear D gene. V was shortened by 0 bases and J by 4 bases, with 6 bases between the two germline ends. This CDR3 region has 12 residues. Germline assignment: CDR1 SQVTM and CDR2 ANQGSEA. The CDR3: CSVEDFATEAFF. DNA of the CDR3: TGCAGCGTTGAAGATTTTGCCACTGAAGCTTTCTTT.

Many counts were recorded for this clone. Additional DNA sequences in this sample encode the identical CDR3. This chain connects TRBV7-8 to TRBJ2-3, with 12 nucleotides matching TRBD2. Germline V gene data show CDR1 as SGHVS and CDR2 as FQNEAQ. The CDR3 spans 16 residues. J lost 4 bases, V lost 0 bases, and 2 bases had no gene match. The DNA for the CDR3 is TGTGCCAGCAGCTTAGCCTCTAGCGGGGGGGCAGATACGCAGTATTTT. It encodes CASSLASSGGADTQYF.

The chain uses TRBV2 and TRBJ1-2, with TRBD1 as a possible D gene (6 bases). This CDR3 is built from 13 residues. The germline CDR1 and CDR2 sequences are SNHLY and FYNNEI. V was cut by 7 bases and J by 8 bases, with 17 bases left in between. The CDR3 protein is CASTQRGAEGYTF. In DNA, the CDR3 is TGTGCCAGCACCCAAAGGGGGGCTGAAGGCTACACCTTC.

The gene calls are TRBV27 and TRBJ2-5; 12 bases fit TRBD2. CDR3 size: 18 residues. Per the germline V gene, CDR1 is MNHEY and CDR2 is SMNVEV (reference sequence). V lost 5 bases and J lost 4; bases outside the gene matches: 14. CDR3 residues: CASSLALGTSGSRETQYF. The CDR3 DNA follows: TGTGCCAGCAGTCTCGCTCTTGGGACTAGCGGGTCACGAGAGACCCAGTACTTC.

The chain uses TRBV6-1 and TRBJ2-5; D is unresolved. CDR1 and CDR2 from the germline V gene are MNHNS and SASEGT. V lost 1 base to trimming and J lost 4 bases, with 4 bases between them. The CDR3 is made up of 12 amino acids. Here the CDR3 DNA reads TGTGCCAGCAGTGAAGTGGCAGAGACCCAGTACTTC. Translating gives CASSEVAETQYF.

As DNA, the CDR3 is TGCGCCAGCAGCCGGTCCGGGGGCGCGGACAATGAGCAGTTCTTC. It encodes CASSRSGGADNEQFF. V gene TRBV5-1 combines with J gene TRBJ2-1; D might be TRBD1 or TRBD2, each matching 6 bases. This CDR3 is 15 amino acids long. Germline V gene sequence: CDR1 SGHRS, CDR2 YFSETQ. The ends were cut back, 4 bases at V and 5 bases at J, with 16 bases in the middle. The full variable domain, its missing parts supplied by reference TRBV5-1 and TRBJ2-1, is KAGVTQTPRYLIKTRGQQVTLSCSPISGHRSVSWYQQTPGQGLQFLFEYFSETQRNKGNFPGRFSGRQFSNSRSEMNVSTLELGDSALYLCASSRSGGADNEQFFGPGTRLTVL.

V gene TRBV7-9 combines with J gene TRBJ2-7, with a possible D match to TRBD1 (6 bases). V lost 5 bases to trimming and J lost 5 bases, with 10 bases between them. This CDR3 region has 12 residues. CDR1 is SEHNR and CDR2 is FQNEAQ in the germline V gene (reference sequence). The CDR3 sequence is CASSGRTDEQYF. CDR3 DNA sequence: TGTGCCAGCAGCGGCAGGACAGACGAGCAGTACTTC.

The chain links TRBV2 to TRBJ1-6; no clear D. V lost 7 bases and J 4 bases, leaving 11 bases between the germline ends. This CDR3 has 14 amino acids. From germline, CDR1 is SNHLY and CDR2 FYNNEI. The chain's CDR3 is CASTRAAYNSPLHF. DNA of the CDR3: TGTGCCAGCACAAGGGCAGCTTATAATTCACCCCTCCACTTT.